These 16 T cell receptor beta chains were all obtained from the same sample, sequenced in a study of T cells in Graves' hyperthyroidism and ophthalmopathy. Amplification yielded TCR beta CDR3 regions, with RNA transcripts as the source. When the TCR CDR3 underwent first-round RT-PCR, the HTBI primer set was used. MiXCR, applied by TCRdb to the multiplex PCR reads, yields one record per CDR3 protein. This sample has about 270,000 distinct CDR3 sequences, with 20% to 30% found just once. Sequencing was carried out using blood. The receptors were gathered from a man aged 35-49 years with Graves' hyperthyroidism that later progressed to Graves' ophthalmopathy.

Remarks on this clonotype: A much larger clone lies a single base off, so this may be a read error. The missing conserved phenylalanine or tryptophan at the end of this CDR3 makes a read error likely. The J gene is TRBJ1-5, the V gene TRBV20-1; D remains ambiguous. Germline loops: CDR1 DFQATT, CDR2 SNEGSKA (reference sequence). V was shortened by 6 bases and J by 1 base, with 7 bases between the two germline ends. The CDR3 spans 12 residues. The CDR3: CSAKDSNQPQHS. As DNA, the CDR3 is TGCAGTGCCAAAGACAGCAATCAGCCCCAGCATTCT.

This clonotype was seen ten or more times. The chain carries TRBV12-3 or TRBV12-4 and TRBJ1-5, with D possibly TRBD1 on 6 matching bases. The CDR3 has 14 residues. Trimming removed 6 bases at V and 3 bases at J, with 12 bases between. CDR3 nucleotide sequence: TGTGCCAGCAGCCGGGGGACATTCAATCAGCCCCAGCATTTT. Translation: CASSRGTFNQPQHF.

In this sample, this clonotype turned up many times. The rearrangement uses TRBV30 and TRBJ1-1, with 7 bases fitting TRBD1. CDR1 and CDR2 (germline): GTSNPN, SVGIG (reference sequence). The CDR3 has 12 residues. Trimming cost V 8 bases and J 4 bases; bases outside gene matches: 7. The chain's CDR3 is CASLTGLTEAFF. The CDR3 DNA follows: TGTGCCAGCCTGACAGGGCTCACTGAAGCTTTCTTT.

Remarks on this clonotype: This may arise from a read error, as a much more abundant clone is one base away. CDR3 sequence (DNA): TGTGCCAGCAGTTACCCCGGGACAGGGGGGACTGAAGCTTTCTTT. Translation: CASSYPGTGGTEAFF. This chain connects TRBV6-5 to TRBJ1-1; 11 bases are a match to TRBD1. Trimming removed 2 bases from V and 5 bases from J; junction bases left unmatched: 4. In germline, CDR1 is MNHEY, CDR2 SVGAGI. The CDR3 consists of 15 residues.

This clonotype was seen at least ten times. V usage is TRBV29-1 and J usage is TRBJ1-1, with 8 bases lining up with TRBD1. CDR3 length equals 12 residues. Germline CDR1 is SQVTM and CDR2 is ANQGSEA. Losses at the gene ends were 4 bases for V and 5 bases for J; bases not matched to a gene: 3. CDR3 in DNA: TGCAGCGTTGGGACAGGGATAACTGAAGCTTTCTTT. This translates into CSVGTGITEAFF.

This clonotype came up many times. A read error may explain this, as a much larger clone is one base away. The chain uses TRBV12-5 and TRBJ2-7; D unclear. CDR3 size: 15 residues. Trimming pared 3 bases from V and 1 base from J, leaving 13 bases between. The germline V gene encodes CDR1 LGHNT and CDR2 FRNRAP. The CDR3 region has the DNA TGTGCTAGTGGTTTTATCCGCGACAAGTCCTACGAGCAGTACTTC. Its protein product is CASGFIRDKSYEQYF.

CDR3 bases: TGTGCCTGGAGTGATCGGAACACTGAAGCTTTCTTT. This encodes CAWSDRNTEAFF. The V call is TRBV30, the J call TRBJ1-1; D gene uncertain. Trimming pared 1 base from V and 1 base from J, leaving 4 bases between. CDR1 and CDR2 (germline): GTSNPN, SVGIG (reference sequence). The CDR3 sequence is 12 residues long. Full variable domain (rest looked up from reference TRBV30 and TRBJ1-1): SQTIHQWPATLVQPVGSPLSLECTVEGTSNPNLYWYRQAAGRGLQLLFYSVGIGQISSEVPQNLSASRPQDRQFILSSKKLLLSDSGFYLCAWSDRNTEAFFGQGTRLTVV.

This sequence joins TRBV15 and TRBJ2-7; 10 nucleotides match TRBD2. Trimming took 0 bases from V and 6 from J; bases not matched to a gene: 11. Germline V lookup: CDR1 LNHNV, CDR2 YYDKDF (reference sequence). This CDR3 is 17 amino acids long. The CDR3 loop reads CATSRDLGLAGEVEQYF. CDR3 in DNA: TGTGCCACCAGCAGAGATTTGGGCCTAGCGGGAGAGGTCGAGCAGTACTTC.

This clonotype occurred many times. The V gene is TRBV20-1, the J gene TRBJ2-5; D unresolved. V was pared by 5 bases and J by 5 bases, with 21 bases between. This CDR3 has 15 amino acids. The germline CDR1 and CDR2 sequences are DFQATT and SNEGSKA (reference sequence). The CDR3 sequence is CSAPLSRTFMETQYF. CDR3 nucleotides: TGCAGTGCTCCCCTCTCCAGGACGTTTATGGAGACCCAGTACTTC.

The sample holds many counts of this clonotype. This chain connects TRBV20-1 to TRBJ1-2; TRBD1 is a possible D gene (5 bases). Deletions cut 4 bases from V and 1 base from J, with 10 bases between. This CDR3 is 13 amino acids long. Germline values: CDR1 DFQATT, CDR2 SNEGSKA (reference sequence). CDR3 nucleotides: TGCAGTGCTAACAGACAGATTAACTATGGCTACACCTTC. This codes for CSANRQINYGYTF.

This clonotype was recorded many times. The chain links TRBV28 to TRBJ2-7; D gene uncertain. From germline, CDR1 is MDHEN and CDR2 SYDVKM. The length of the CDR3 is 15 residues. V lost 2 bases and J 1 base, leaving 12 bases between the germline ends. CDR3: CASSLPSVGSYEQYF. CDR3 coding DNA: TGTGCCAGCAGTTTACCCTCAGTTGGGTCCTACGAGCAGTACTTC.

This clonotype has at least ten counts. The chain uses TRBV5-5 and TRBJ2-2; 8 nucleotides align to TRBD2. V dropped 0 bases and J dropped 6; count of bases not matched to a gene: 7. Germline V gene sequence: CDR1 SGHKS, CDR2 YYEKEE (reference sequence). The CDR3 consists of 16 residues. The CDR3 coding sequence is TGTGCCAGCAGCTTGGAGGGCGGGAGGACGGCCGGGGAGCTGTTTTTT. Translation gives CASSLEGGRTAGELFF.

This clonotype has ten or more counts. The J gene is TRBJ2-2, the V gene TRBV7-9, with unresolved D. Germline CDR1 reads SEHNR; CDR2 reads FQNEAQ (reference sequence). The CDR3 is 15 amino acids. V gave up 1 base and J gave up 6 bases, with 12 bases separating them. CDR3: CASSLETLRAGELFF. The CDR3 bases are TGTGCCAGCAGCTTAGAAACCCTCCGCGCCGGGGAGCTGTTTTTT.

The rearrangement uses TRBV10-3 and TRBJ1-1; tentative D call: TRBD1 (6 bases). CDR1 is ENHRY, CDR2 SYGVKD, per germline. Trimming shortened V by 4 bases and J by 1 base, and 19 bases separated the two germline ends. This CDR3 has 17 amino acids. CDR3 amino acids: CAISGRPQGPGNTEAFF. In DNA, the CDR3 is TGTGCCATCAGTGGGAGACCACAGGGTCCGGGGAACACTGAAGCTTTCTTT.

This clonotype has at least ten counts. The CDR3 reads CASSVGYSTKNIQYF. Here the CDR3 DNA reads TGTGCCAGCAGTGTAGGCTACAGCACCAAAAACATTCAGTACTTC. The chain links TRBV2 to TRBJ2-4; no clear D. The V gene lost 4 bases and the J gene lost 2 bases, with 12 bases spanning the gap. Germline loops: CDR1 SNHLY, CDR2 FYNNEI. This CDR3 region has 15 residues.

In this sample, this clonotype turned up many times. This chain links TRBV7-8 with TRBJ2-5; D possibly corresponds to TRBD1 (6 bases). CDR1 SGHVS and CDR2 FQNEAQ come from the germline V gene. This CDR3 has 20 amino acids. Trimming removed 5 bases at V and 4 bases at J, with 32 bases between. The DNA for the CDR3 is TGTGCCAGCAGCCAGGGGTCCAGAATAAGCCCGAATAGTAGGATAGAGACCCAGTACTTC. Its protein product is CASSQGSRISPNSRIETQYF.